The sequence of this T cell receptor beta chain was determined in a study of blood T cell repertoires in COVID-19 (TCRdb year 2020). With regard to the full study: The collaborator samples originated in the United States, Italy and Spain and spanned the acute and convalescent phases of COVID-19. Where available, HLA class I and class II types were obtained from metadata supplied by the sample provider rather than from assay-based typing. Nearly every sample came with metadata listing a de-identified subject ID, COVID-19 status, age in years and sex. Samples came from the ongoing ImmuneRACE study (first 160 participants) plus 1,254 subjects from 6 global collaborators. The repertoires were made available in a free public database intended to serve as a resource for research on the immune response to SARS-CoV-2. The material from the prospective study consisted of cDNA or gDNA derived from T cells, B-cell-depleted T cells, or PBMCs. Subjects who had been exposed to COVID-19, were actively infected with it, or had recovered from it provided the deeply sampled blood TCRbeta repertoires that made up the dataset. What the work shows at the level of the full study, not this receptor alone: How much clinical and demographic metadata was included differed by source and by participant, and the metadata was provided uncurated.

Worth noting for this clone: Its recognized antigen is unknown. No base-level quality is on record; no much larger clone is a single base apart.

Participants in the prospective study were aged roughly 18 to 100 years, lived in 24 United States geographic areas, and enrolled through a virtual design. In the prospective study, participants were assigned to cohorts based on the clinical history participants reported in a screening survey and a study questionnaire. Mobile phlebotomists in the prospective study collected whole blood, serum and a nasopharyngeal or oropharyngeal swab from every participant. Additional blood draws and questionnaires over an approximately two-month period could optionally be provided by prospective study participants. Blood samples from the prospective study were shipped frozen or at room temperature prior to DNA extraction. The immunoSEQ Assay, a bias-controlled multiplex PCR, was used to amplify TCRbeta CDR3 regions from genomic DNA. In the original analysis: The number of nucleated cells in each sample was estimated from the amplification of reference gene primers within the assay. To quantify the absolute abundance of each unique TCRbeta CDR3 rearrangement, sequence reads were collapsed and filtered. For each sample, productive Simpson clonality was calculated by taking the square root of Simpson's diversity index across productive rearrangements. As stored in TCRdb, this immuneACCESS dataset retains in-frame rearrangements with V and J assigned. A fraction of the clones does not appear; measured against another copy, unresolved V genes explain less than half of the discrepancy, and the remainder lacks a known reason. V and J calls and clone size follow that table, whereas D and trimming were derived from the DNA. Here the sample has about 81,000 clones; about 89% occur a single time. The ten largest clonotypes hold 0.9% to 1.5% of the sample.

CDR3 length: 17 amino acids, cysteine to phenylalanine. The CDR3 DNA has 51 bases and is translated from base 1. Trimming takes 4 bases from V and 0 bases from J, and the germline ends sit 16 bases apart. The germline V gene supplies CDR1 ENHRY and CDR2 SYGVKD. This sequence was found in a woman between 45 and 60 years old with acute COVID-19. The chain was built from TRBV10-3 and TRBJ1-5; TRBD1 is possibly the D segment (5 matching bases). Sample: PBMCs or T cells enriched from blood (not recorded which). CDR3 loop: CAISVGGGAGSNQPQHF. The DNA sequence is TGTGCCATCAGTGTTGGGGGAGGGGCAGGTAGCAATCAGCCCCAGCATTTT.